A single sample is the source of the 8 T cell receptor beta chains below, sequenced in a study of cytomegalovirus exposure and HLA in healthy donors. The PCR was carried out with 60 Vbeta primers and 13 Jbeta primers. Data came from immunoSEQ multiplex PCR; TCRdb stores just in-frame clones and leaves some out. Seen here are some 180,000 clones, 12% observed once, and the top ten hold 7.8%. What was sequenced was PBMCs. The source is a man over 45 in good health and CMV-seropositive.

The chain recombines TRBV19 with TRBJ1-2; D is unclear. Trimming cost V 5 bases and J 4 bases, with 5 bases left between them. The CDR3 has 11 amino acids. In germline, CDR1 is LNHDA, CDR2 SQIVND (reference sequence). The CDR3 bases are TGTGCCAGTAGTGGCCCCTATGGCTACACCTTC. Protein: CASSGPYGYTF. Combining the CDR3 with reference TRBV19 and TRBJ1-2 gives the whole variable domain DGGITQSPKYLFRKEGQNVTLSCEQNLNHDAMYWYRQDPGQGLRLIYYSQIVNDFQKGDIAEGYSVSREKKESFPLTVTSAQKNPTAFYLCASSGPYGYTFGSGTRLTVV.

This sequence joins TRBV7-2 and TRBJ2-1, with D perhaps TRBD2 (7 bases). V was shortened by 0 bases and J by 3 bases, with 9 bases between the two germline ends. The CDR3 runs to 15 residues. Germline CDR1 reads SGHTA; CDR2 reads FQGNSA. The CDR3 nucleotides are TGTGCCAGCAGCTTAGCGGGGGGGCTCTACAATGAGCAGTTCTTC. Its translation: CASSLAGGLYNEQFF.

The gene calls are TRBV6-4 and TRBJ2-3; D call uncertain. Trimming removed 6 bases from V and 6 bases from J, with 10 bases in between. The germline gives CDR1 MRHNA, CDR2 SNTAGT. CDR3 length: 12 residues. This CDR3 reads CASSRPGDTQYF. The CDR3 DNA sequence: TGTGCCAGCAGCCGGCCCGGGGATACGCAGTATTTT.

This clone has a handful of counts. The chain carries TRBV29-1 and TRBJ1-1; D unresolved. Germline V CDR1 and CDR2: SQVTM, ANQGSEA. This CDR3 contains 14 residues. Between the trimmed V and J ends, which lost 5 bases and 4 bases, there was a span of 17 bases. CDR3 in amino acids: CSVILRLSGTEAFF. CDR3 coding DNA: TGCAGCGTTATTCTCAGACTTTCGGGCACTGAAGCTTTCTTT. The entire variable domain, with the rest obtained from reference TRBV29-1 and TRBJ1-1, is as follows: SAVISQKPSRDICQRGTSLTIQCQVDSQVTMMFWYRQQPGQSLTLIATANQGSEATYESGFVIDKFPISRPNLTFSTLTVSNMSPEDSSIYLCSVILRLSGTEAFFGQGTRLTVV.

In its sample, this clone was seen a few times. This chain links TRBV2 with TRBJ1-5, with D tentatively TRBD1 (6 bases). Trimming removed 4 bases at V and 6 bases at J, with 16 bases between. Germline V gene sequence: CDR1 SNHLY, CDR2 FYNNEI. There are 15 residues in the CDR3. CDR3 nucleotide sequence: TGTGCCAGCAGTGCGCGGGGGACAAGCGGTCAGCCCCAGCATTTT. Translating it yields CASSARGTSGQPQHF.

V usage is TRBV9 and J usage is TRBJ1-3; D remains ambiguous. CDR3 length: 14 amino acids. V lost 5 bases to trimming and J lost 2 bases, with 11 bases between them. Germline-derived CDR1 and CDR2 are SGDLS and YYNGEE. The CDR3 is CASRGELAGNTIYF. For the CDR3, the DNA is TGTGCCAGCAGGGGCGAACTGGCTGGAAACACCATATATTTT.

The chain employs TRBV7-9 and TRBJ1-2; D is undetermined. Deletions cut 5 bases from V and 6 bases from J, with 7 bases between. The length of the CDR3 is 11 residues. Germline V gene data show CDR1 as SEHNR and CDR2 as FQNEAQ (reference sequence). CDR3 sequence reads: CASSPEDGYTF. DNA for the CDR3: TGTGCCAGCAGCCCCGAGGATGGCTACACCTTC.

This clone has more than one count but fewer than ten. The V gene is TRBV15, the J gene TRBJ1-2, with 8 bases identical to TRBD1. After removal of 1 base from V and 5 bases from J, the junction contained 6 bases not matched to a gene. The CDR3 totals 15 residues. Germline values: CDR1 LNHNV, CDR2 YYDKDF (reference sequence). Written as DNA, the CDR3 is TGTGCCACCAGCAGAGGGGGACAGGAAATTTATGGCTACACCTTC. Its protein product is CATSRGGQEIYGYTF.